The source of this T cell receptor beta chain is a study of T cell repertoires in cytomegalovirus infection. Overall study context: Matching HLA type and CMV infection were both indicated by public TCR beta signatures. Overall study results and limits: Across the ex vivo response, the dominant clonotypes were HLA-C-restricted CMV-specific TCR beta clonotypes.

This clonotype has more than one count but fewer than ten. Its antigen is currently unknown. Trimming removed 1 base at V and 4 bases at J, with 9 bases between. The length of the CDR3 is 14 residues. The germline V gene encodes CDR1 SGHDN and CDR2 FVKESK. TCRdb re-called the reads with MiXCR, one entry per CDR3 protein. The sample carries nearly 70,000 distinct CDR3 sequences, about 23% recorded once. The chain links TRBV14 to TRBJ2-3; no firm D call. This TCR came from a human donor in good health (CMV status not recorded). Some clones in this sample may be carry-over from other donors' samples. Input material: PBMCs, sequenced either directly or after in vitro stimulation (not recorded which). CDR3 residues: CASSQVPTADTQYF. The CDR3 coding sequence is TGTGCCAGCAGCCAAGTGCCCACCGCAGATACGCAGTATTTT.